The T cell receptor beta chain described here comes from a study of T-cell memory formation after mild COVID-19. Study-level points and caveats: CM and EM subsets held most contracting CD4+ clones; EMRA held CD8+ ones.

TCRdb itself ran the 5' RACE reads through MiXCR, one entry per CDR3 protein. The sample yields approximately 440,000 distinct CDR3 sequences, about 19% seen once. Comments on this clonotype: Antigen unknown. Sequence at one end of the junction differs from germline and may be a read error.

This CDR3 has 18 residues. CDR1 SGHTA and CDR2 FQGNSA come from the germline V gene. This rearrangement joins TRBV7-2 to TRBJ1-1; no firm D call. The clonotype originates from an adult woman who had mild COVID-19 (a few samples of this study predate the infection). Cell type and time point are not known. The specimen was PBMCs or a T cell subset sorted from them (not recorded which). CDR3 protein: CSSSLARGSRNRYSEAFF. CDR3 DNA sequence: TGTTCCAGCAGCTTAGCGCGCGGGAGCCGAAATAGGTACAGCGAAGCTTTCTTT.